One sample yielded the 18 T cell receptor beta chains listed below, sequenced in a study of shared clonotypes between healthy human individuals. Clones were read by immunoSEQ multiplex PCR, and TCRdb kept only the in-frame ones, dropping some. This sample yields approximately 100,000 clones, of which approximately 61% are seen a single time; less than 55% belongs to the top ten. The sequenced sample consisted of memory CD8+ T cells sorted from blood. Subset meaning: CD45RO+ cells pooled with CCR7-negative TemRA cells. The receptors were gathered from a man aged 30 to 39 in good health.

A remark on this clone: A read error may explain this, as a much larger clone is one base away. V is TRBV7-8 and J is TRBJ2-7; 11 positions agree with TRBD1. CDR3 length equals 14 residues. From germline, CDR1 is SGHVS and CDR2 FQNEAQ. V dropped 5 bases and J dropped 3; count of bases not matched to a gene: 3. The DNA of the CDR3 is TGTGCCAGCAGCCCCGGGACAGGGGGCTACGAGCAGTACTTC. Translated: CASSPGTGGYEQYF.

V gene TRBV7-8 combines with J gene TRBJ2-7; unclear D gene. This CDR3 has 11 amino acids. Trimming removed 2 bases at V and 5 bases at J, with 4 bases between. From germline, CDR1 is SGHVS and CDR2 FQNEAQ. This chain's CDR3 is CASSLIDEQYF. The CDR3 DNA sequence: TGTGCCAGCAGCTTAATCGACGAGCAGTACTTC.

V usage is TRBV7-9 and J usage is TRBJ2-7; 7 nucleotides line up with TRBD2. Germline CDR1 SEHNR, CDR2 FQNEAQ (reference sequence). The CDR3 is 13 residues long. V was clipped by 5 bases and J by 7 bases; unmatched bases: 8. CDR3 sequence: CASSPRTSREQYF. Written as DNA, the CDR3 is TGTGCCAGCAGCCCGAGGACTAGTCGAGAGCAGTACTTC.

Details on this clone: A far larger clone is a single base away, which makes a read error likely. The chain carries TRBV4-2 and TRBJ2-7, with 9 positions matching TRBD2. The CDR3 runs to 14 residues. Germline CDR1 LGHNA, CDR2 YNFKEQ. The CDR3 coding sequence is TGTACCAGCAGCTTAGACCTAGCGGGATTCGAGCAGTACTTC. It is translated as CTSSLDLAGFEQYF.

Regarding this clone: The sample carries other DNA sequences with the same CDR3. V is TRBV11-2 and J is TRBJ1-1, with D tentatively TRBD1 (6 bases). Per the germline V gene, CDR1 is SGHAT and CDR2 is FQNNGV. Trimming stripped 5 bases from V and 1 base from J, with 8 bases between. This CDR3 is built from 13 residues. The CDR3 protein is CASSPGQNTEAFF. CDR3 coding DNA: TGTGCCAGCAGCCCGGGACAGAACACTGAAGCTTTCTTT.

This clone was counted once. V gene TRBV27 combines with J gene TRBJ2-3; D not resolved. Germline assignment: CDR1 MNHEY and CDR2 SMNVEV (reference sequence). Trimming removed 4 bases at V and 0 bases at J, with 8 bases between. The CDR3 runs 14 residues. CDR3 residues: CASSSIGSTDTQYF. The CDR3 region has the DNA TGTGCCAGCAGTTCCATAGGGAGCACAGATACGCAGTATTTT.

The rearrangement uses TRBV7-4 and TRBJ2-7; perhaps TRBD1 as D (6 bases). V lost 5 bases, J lost 7 bases, and 15 bases lay in between. CDR1 is SGHVT, CDR2 SQSDAQ, per germline. The CDR3 is 13 amino acids. The CDR3 sequence is CASSRIQGNEQYF. As DNA, the CDR3 is TGTGCCAGCAGCAGAATACAGGGCAATGAGCAGTACTTC.

The rearrangement joins TRBV28 to TRBJ2-7, with D hard to call. This CDR3 contains 11 residues. Germline assignment: CDR1 MDHEN and CDR2 SYDVKM. The CDR3, as DNA: TGTGCGACTTCGGATGCCTACGAGCAGTACTTC. Protein: CATSDAYEQYF.

The table lists this clone with a count of one. This rearrangement joins TRBV4-1 to TRBJ2-7; tentative D call: TRBD1 (6 bases). The CDR3 has 16 amino acids. Germline V gene data show CDR1 as MGHRA and CDR2 as YSYEKL. V lost 1 base and J 1 base, leaving 14 bases between the germline ends. The CDR3 sequence is CASSQAPDRPSYEQYF. The CDR3, as DNA: TGCGCCAGCAGCCAAGCCCCCGACAGGCCTTCCTACGAGCAGTACTTC.

This rearrangement joins TRBV18 to TRBJ2-5; D uncertain. The ends were cut back, 6 bases at V and 5 bases at J, with 10 bases in the middle. Germline assignment: CDR1 KGHSH and CDR2 LQKENI. The CDR3 is made up of 12 amino acids. The CDR3 reads CASSDGWETQYF. In nucleotides, the CDR3 is TGTGCCAGCTCGGACGGGTGGGAGACCCAGTACTTC.

This chain joins TRBV7-7 and TRBJ2-6; D ambiguous. Germline V gene data show CDR1 as SSHAT and CDR2 as FNYEAQ (reference sequence). This CDR3 contains 17 residues. The V end was cut by 5 bases, the J end by 5 bases, with 19 bases between. This CDR3 is CASSGKLPQSRANVLTF. CDR3 nucleotide sequence: TGTGCCAGCAGCGGTAAGTTGCCACAAAGTCGGGCCAACGTCCTGACTTTC.

This clone was seen a few times. The chain has TRBV5-1 and TRBJ2-1, with 9 bases lining up with TRBD2. V was clipped by 5 bases and J by 7 bases; unmatched bases: 10. The CDR3 is 15 amino acids. Germline V gives CDR1 SGHRS, CDR2 YFSETQ. The CDR3 loop is CASSMLAGVPNEQFF. In nucleotides, the CDR3 is TGCGCCAGCAGTATGTTAGCGGGAGTTCCGAATGAGCAGTTCTTC.

The chain has TRBV11-2 and TRBJ2-3; D is unresolved. The CDR3 is made up of 15 amino acids. Trimming shortened V by 1 base and J by 6 bases, and 14 bases separated the two germline ends. CDR1 is SGHAT, CDR2 FQNNGV, per germline. CDR3 in DNA: TGTGCCAGCAGCTTAGCCGATGGACCACAGGATACGCAGTATTTT. This translates into CASSLADGPQDTQYF.

J is TRBJ2-7 and V is TRBV23-1, with unresolved D. TRBV23-1 is assigned to the ORF class and has an uncertain function. Trimming shortened V by 4 bases and J by 3 bases, and 13 bases separated the two germline ends. CDR3 length: 14 residues. The CDR3 is CASSPRPDLYEQYF. DNA of the CDR3: TGCGCCAGCAGTCCCCGACCGGACCTCTACGAGCAGTACTTC.

In this sample, this clone turned up a few times. V and J are TRBV14 and TRBJ2-1; D is tentatively TRBD1 or TRBD2 (5 bases each). Trimming pared 4 bases from V and 8 bases from J, leaving 15 bases between. Germline-derived CDR1 and CDR2 are SGHDN and FVKESK. CDR3 length: 14 residues. In nucleotides, the CDR3 is TGTGCCAGCAGCCCCGGGACCCCGAGGGATGAGCAGTTCTTC. This codes for CASSPGTPRDEQFF.

V usage is TRBV6-6 and J usage is TRBJ2-3; D could derive from TRBD1 or TRBD2 (5 bases each). V was pared by 6 bases and J by 2 bases, with 12 bases between. Germline CDR1 reads MNHNY; CDR2 reads SVGAGI (reference sequence). The CDR3 is made up of 14 amino acids. CDR3 region: CASSPPGLTDTQYF. For the CDR3, the DNA is TGTGCCAGCAGCCCGCCGGGGCTCACAGATACGCAGTATTTT.

The V gene is TRBV5-1, the J gene TRBJ2-6; 7 nucleotides match TRBD1. Germline V gives CDR1 SGHRS, CDR2 YFSETQ. The V gene end was trimmed by 3 bases and the J gene end by 0 bases; junction bases not matched to a gene: 6. This CDR3 has 17 amino acids. The CDR3: CASSWRQGSSGANVLTF. For the CDR3, the DNA is TGCGCCAGCAGCTGGCGACAGGGAAGCTCTGGGGCCAACGTCCTGACTTTC.

The genes are TRBV28 and TRBJ2-7, with 11 nucleotides matching TRBD1. The CDR3 length is 15 residues. V shed 6 bases and J 4 bases; nucleotides not matched to a gene: 8. CDR1 is MDHEN and CDR2 is SYDVKM in the germline V gene. In nucleotides, the CDR3 is TGTGCCAGCAGCCCGCCGGGACAGGGGGTTTACGAGCAGTACTTC. Residues: CASSPPGQGVYEQYF.